A single sample gave rise to the 16 T cell receptor beta chains below, sequenced in a study of radiation and T cells in renal cell carcinoma (dated by TCRdb to 2018 to 2021). Sample time point, as interpreted from the label and publication: blood 2 weeks post-SBRT. Explained via the paper, the treatment or condition label denotes: 15 Gy SBRT to primary tumor, nephrectomy 4 weeks later. Libraries were prepared through the immunoSEQ multiplex PCR assay. The immuneACCESS repertoire file appears here via TCRdb, limited to in-frame rearrangements. These files lack a portion of the clones; in checked studies, under half of the deficit traces to unresolved V genes, and the cause of the others is not known. In all, the sample holds 120,000 or so clones, and roughly 77% of those were seen once. Jointly, the top ten make up under 2.5% of the sample. Specimen: blood, collected from a patient whose treatment included radiotherapy and nephrectomy. These receptors all come from a woman aged 60-75 years with renal cell carcinoma.

The rearrangement links TRBV11-2 to TRBJ2-7; possibly TRBD2 for D (5 bases). The V gene lost 2 bases and the J gene lost 7 bases, with 12 bases spanning the gap. Germline V gene sequence: CDR1 SGHAT, CDR2 FQNNGV. The CDR3 loop spans 13 amino acids. This chain's CDR3 is CASSLNGGGEQYF. In DNA form, the CDR3 reads TGTGCCAGCAGCTTAAATGGAGGTGGGGAGCAGTACTTC.

The V gene is TRBV27, the J gene TRBJ2-1; 7 nucleotides line up with TRBD1. J gave up 4 bases and V 5 bases, and 8 bases lay outside the gene matches. The CDR3 totals 15 residues. From germline, CDR1 is MNHEY and CDR2 SMNVEV (reference sequence). The DNA for the CDR3 is TGTGCCAGCAGTGCAACGGGACAGCATTACAATGAGCAGTTCTTC. Translation: CASSATGQHYNEQFF.

CDR3 residues: CATSRTGTRGDEQYF. CDR3 sequence (DNA): TGTGCCACCAGCAGGACCGGGACACGAGGCGACGAGCAGTACTTC. The gene calls are TRBV15 and TRBJ2-7, with D possibly matching TRBD1 (6 bases). Trimming cost V 3 bases and J 5 bases, with 17 bases left between them. Germline V gene data show CDR1 as LNHNV and CDR2 as YYDKDF (reference sequence). This CDR3 spans 15 amino acids.

The chain links TRBV19 to TRBJ1-1; 8 bases are shared with TRBD1. The CDR3 consists of 15 residues. Germline CDR1 LNHDA, CDR2 SQIVND (reference sequence). Unmatched junction bases numbered 7, after V lost 7 bases and J lost 0 bases. The CDR3 is CASTPDREMNTEAFF. The CDR3 DNA follows: TGTGCCAGTACCCCGGACAGGGAGATGAACACTGAAGCTTTCTTT.

V gene TRBV6-1 combines with J gene TRBJ1-3; no definite D call. The CDR3 length is 16 residues. V lost 2 bases and J 0 bases, leaving 11 bases between the germline ends. Germline lookup yields CDR1 MNHNS and CDR2 SASEGT. Here the CDR3 DNA reads TGTGCCAGCAGTGAATTGGGCTTCAGCTCTGGAAACACCATATATTTT. Its protein product is CASSELGFSSGNTIYF.

V usage is TRBV19 and J usage is TRBJ1-3; the D gene is possibly TRBD1 (5 bases). Trimming stripped 7 bases from V and 2 bases from J, with 15 bases between. There are 15 residues in the CDR3. Germline CDR1 is LNHDA and CDR2 is SQIVND (reference sequence). This CDR3 reads CASNSGGKAGNTIYF. CDR3 nucleotide sequence: TGTGCCAGTAATTCGGGGGGAAAAGCTGGAAACACCATATATTTT. Using reference TRBV19 and TRBJ1-3 for the parts outside the CDR3, the full variable domain is DGGITQSPKYLFRKEGQNVTLSCEQNLNHDAMYWYRQDPGQGLRLIYYSQIVNDFQKGDIAEGYSVSREKKESFPLTVTSAQKNPTAFYLCASNSGGKAGNTIYFGEGSWLTVV.

This clone was counted between two and nine times. This chain connects TRBV19 to TRBJ1-2; D unresolved. V lost 3 bases and J 3 bases, leaving 8 bases between the germline ends. The CDR3 loop spans 13 amino acids. Germline CDR1 reads LNHDA; CDR2 reads SQIVND (reference sequence). CDR3 residues: CASSITEHYGYTF. The CDR3 bases are TGTGCCAGTAGTATCACCGAGCACTATGGCTACACCTTC.

This clone was seen a handful of times. The rearrangement joins TRBV14 to TRBJ2-7; D might be TRBD1 (6 bases). Trimming left V 4 bases short and J 9 bases short, with 16 bases between. The CDR3 runs to 13 residues. Germline V gives CDR1 SGHDN, CDR2 FVKESK. CDR3 in amino acids: CASSPLQGSGQYF. The CDR3 coding sequence is TGTGCCAGCAGCCCGTTACAGGGCTCCGGGCAGTACTTC.

Notes on this clone: Germline is not matched at one junction end, which may reflect a read error. The CDR3 DNA sequence: TGTGCCAGCAGTTTACCCCCCCCGTCTTGGGACTTC. It is translated as CASSLPPPSWDF. The gene calls are TRBV27 and TRBJ2-5; the D is unclear. The germline V gene has CDR1 MNHEY and CDR2 SMNVEV (reference sequence). The CDR3 runs 12 residues.

This clone was observed a single time. V usage is TRBV5-1 and J usage is TRBJ2-7, with D uncertain. V was cut by 0 bases and J by 2 bases, with 12 bases left in between. Germline assignment: CDR1 SGHRS and CDR2 YFSETQ. The CDR3 length is 15 residues. The CDR3 sequence: CASSLDPGAPYEQYF. DNA of the CDR3: TGCGCCAGCAGCTTGGATCCGGGTGCCCCCTACGAGCAGTACTTC.

V and J are TRBV25-1 and TRBJ2-7; 8 bases fit TRBD2. V gave up 0 bases and J gave up 4 bases; unmatched junction bases: 5. Per germline, CDR1 MGHDK and CDR2 SYGVNS. The CDR3 is 15 amino acids. The CDR3 DNA follows: TGTGCCAGCAGTGAATATAGGCTAGCGGGTTACGAGCAGTACTTC. It is translated as CASSEYRLAGYEQYF.

The chain links TRBV6-1 to TRBJ1-6; 7 bases align to TRBD1. The V gene end was trimmed by 3 bases and the J gene end by 9 bases; junction bases not matched to a gene: 8. The CDR3 contains 15 residues. Germline-derived CDR1 and CDR2 are MNHNS and SASEGT. The chain's CDR3 is CASSEAYRGGSPLHF. The CDR3 nucleotides are TGTGCCAGCAGTGAGGCCTACAGGGGAGGTTCACCCCTCCACTTT.

This clone was seen only once. The chain carries TRBV4-2 and TRBJ1-2; a weak D match, TRBD1 (5 bases). The V gene's germline CDR1 is LGHNA and CDR2 YNFKEQ. V shed 4 bases and J shed 2 bases, with 17 bases lying between them. The length of the CDR3 is 16 residues. As DNA, the CDR3 is TGTGCCAGCAGCCCCACCGTCGGGGGAGAGAACTATGGCTACACCTTC. Amino acids: CASSPTVGGENYGYTF.

V gene TRBV27 combines with J gene TRBJ2-1, with 7 bases fitting TRBD2. Trimming took 0 bases from V and 5 from J; bases not matched to a gene: 10. Germline CDR1 MNHEY, CDR2 SMNVEV (reference sequence). The length of the CDR3 is 17 residues. The CDR3, as DNA: TGTGCCAGCAGTTTATCTATTTGGGAGGGTCCCCACAATGAGCAGTTCTTC. Translating gives CASSLSIWEGPHNEQFF.

J is TRBJ2-1 and V is TRBV4-1; 13 bases agree with TRBD2. V dropped 0 bases and J dropped 7; count of bases not matched to a gene: 6. Germline assignment: CDR1 MGHRA and CDR2 YSYEKL. The CDR3 sequence is 17 residues long. The CDR3: CASSQDQTSGGANEQFF. CDR3 DNA sequence: TGCGCCAGCAGCCAAGACCAAACTAGCGGGGGGGCTAATGAGCAGTTCTTC.

This clone showed up just a few times. This chain uses TRBV7-2 with TRBJ2-5; D might be TRBD1 or TRBD2, each matching 5 bases. The germline V gene encodes CDR1 SGHTA and CDR2 FQGNSA. Trimming took off 0 bases at V and 4 bases at J, with 12 bases between the two ends. The length of the CDR3 is 15 residues. The CDR3 bases are TGTGCCAGCAGCTTAGCCGGGGACGGGCGAGAGACCCAGTACTTC. Translation: CASSLAGDGRETQYF. Drawing the rest from reference TRBV7-2 and TRBJ2-5, the complete variable domain is GAGVSQSPSNKVTEKGKDVELRCDPISGHTALYWYRQSLGQGLEFLIYFQGNSAPDKSGLPSDRFSAERTGGSVSTLTIQRTQQEDSAVYLCASSLAGDGRETQYFGPGTRLLVL.